This T cell receptor beta chain was identified during a study of cytomegalovirus exposure and HLA in healthy donors. For the study at large: There were approximately 81 million unique TCRs (from HLA-typed donors) in an early data release.

The PCR contained 60 Vbeta and 13 Jbeta primers. Original data processing: There were some 87 million unique TCR beta chains by a later count, and approximately 10 million of them were shared. The protocol was immunoSEQ multiplex PCR, while the TCRdb copy is restricted to in-frame clones and leaves out a portion. V and J calls and clone size follow that table, whereas D and trimming were derived from the DNA. The repertoire holds around 150,000 clones, with 65% to 70% as singletons. From germline, CDR1 is MGHRA and CDR2 YSYEKL. The length of the CDR3 is 14 residues. With 6 bases clipped from V and 5 bases from J, the junction kept 7 bases outside the gene matches. Though probably carrying unrecorded immune exposures, donors were nominally healthy at sampling.

The specimen was PBMCs. V and J are TRBV4-1 and TRBJ1-1; 9 nucleotides match TRBD1. The receptor was derived from a woman in her late teens or twenties in good health and CMV-seropositive. The CDR3 is CASSPGQGTTEAFF. The CDR3 DNA is TGCGCCAGCAGTCCGGGACAGGGAACGACTGAAGCTTTCTTT.